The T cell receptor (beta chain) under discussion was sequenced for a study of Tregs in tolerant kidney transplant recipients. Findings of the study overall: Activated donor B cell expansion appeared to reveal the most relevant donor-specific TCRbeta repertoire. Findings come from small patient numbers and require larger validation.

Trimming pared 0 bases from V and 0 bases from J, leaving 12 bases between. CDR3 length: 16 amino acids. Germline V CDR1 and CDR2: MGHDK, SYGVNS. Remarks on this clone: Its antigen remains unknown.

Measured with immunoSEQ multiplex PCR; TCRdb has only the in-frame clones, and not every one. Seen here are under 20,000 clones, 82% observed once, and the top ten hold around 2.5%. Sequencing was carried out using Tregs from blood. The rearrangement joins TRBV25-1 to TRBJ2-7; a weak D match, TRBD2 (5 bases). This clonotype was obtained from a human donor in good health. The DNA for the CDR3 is TGTGCCAGCAGTGAATATCTGCTGGCGGGCTCCTACGAGCAGTACTTC. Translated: CASSEYLLAGSYEQYF.